Following are 6 T cell receptor beta chains from one sample sequenced in a study of shared clonotypes between healthy human individuals (dated by TCRdb to about 2020). Library preparation used the immunoSEQ multiplex PCR assay. Here the immuneACCESS table is served through TCRdb, limited to in-frame sequences with V and J called. Missing clones are a known gap in these copies; in checked studies unresolved V genes cover under half, and the rest lacks a known reason. Within this sample are about 2,100,000 clones, with about 93% of them counted one time only. The ten largest clones take up around 1.7% of the sample. For the CD8 naive samples, CD45RO-negative cells were positively selected for CCR7, yielding a CD45RA+CCR7+ population from which TemRA cells were excluded. Input material: naive CD8+ T cells from PBMCs. This specimen's cell subset or site label, per the study, means: CD45RA+CCR7+. The receptors derive from a man younger than 30 in good health. Some clones in this sample may be carry-over from other donors' samples.

This sequence joins TRBV11-2 and TRBJ2-5, with a possible D match to TRBD2 (6 bases). The CDR3 length is 15 residues. Per germline, CDR1 SGHAT and CDR2 FQNNGV. Trimming left V 4 bases short and J 5 bases short, with 17 bases between. CDR3 protein: CASSSSRDSRETQYF. CDR3 nucleotide sequence: TGTGCCAGCAGCTCCTCGCGGGACTCTCGGGAGACCCAGTACTTC.

The chain combines TRBV9 with TRBJ2-1, with 11 positions matching TRBD2. This CDR3 is built from 17 residues. The trim removed 2 bases at V and 5 bases at J, leaving 9 bases unmatched. Germline CDR1 and CDR2: SGDLS and YYNGEE. The CDR3 reads CASSVYPTSGGHNEQFF. The CDR3 nucleotides are TGTGCCAGCAGCGTCTACCCAACTAGCGGGGGCCACAATGAGCAGTTCTTC. The complete variable domain, with remaining parts taken from reference TRBV9 and TRBJ2-1, reads DSGVTQTPKHLITATGQRVTLRCSPRSGDLSVYWYQQSLDQGLQFLIQYYNGEERAKGNILERFSAQQFPDLHSELNLSSLELGDSALYFCASSVYPTSGGHNEQFFGPGTRLTVL.

The V call is TRBV4-3, the J call TRBJ2-1, with 9 bases matching TRBD2. From germline, CDR1 is LGHNA and CDR2 YSLEER. With 2 bases clipped from V and 10 bases from J, the junction kept 12 bases outside the gene matches. The CDR3 runs to 16 residues. CDR3: CASSQTLAGDVREQFF. The CDR3 nucleotides read TGCGCCAGCAGCCAAACACTAGCGGGCGACGTTCGGGAGCAGTTCTTC.

This chain joins TRBV29-1 and TRBJ1-1; 7 nucleotides line up with TRBD1. There are 15 residues in the CDR3. The junction had 12 bases not matched to a gene; V was cut back by 0 bases and J by 8 bases. Germline lookup yields CDR1 SQVTM and CDR2 ANQGSEA. The CDR3 DNA is TGCAGCGTTGAAGATTGGGGAGGGGGCAGTTCGGAAGCTTTCTTT. Its protein is CSVEDWGGGSSEAFF.

The CDR3 bases are TGTGCCAGCAGACCAAACAGGGCATCCTACGAGCAGTACTTC. Protein: CASRPNRASYEQYF. This rearrangement joins TRBV6-5 to TRBJ2-7; D might be TRBD1 (6 bases). The CDR3 loop spans 14 amino acids. The germline V and J ends were trimmed by 6 bases and 1 base, with 13 bases remaining between them. Germline values: CDR1 MNHEY, CDR2 SVGAGI.

This clone was counted a single time. This chain joins TRBV30 and TRBJ2-1, with D possibly matching TRBD1 (7 bases). Germline CDR1 GTSNPN, CDR2 SVGIG (reference sequence). CDR3 length: 16 residues. Trimming took off 0 bases at V and 5 bases at J, with 17 bases between the two ends. This CDR3 reads CAWSVPLIRGDNEQFF. The CDR3, as DNA: TGTGCCTGGAGTGTACCTCTGATCAGGGGGGACAATGAGCAGTTCTTC.